This T cell receptor beta chain was profiled in a study of technical replicates of blood from a few donors. Germline V gene sequence: CDR1 SGHRS, CDR2 YFSETQ. CDR3 length: 18 amino acids. Deletions cut 0 bases from V and 3 bases from J, with 21 bases between. The table came from immunoSEQ multiplex PCR; TCRdb's copy has only in-frame clones and leaves some out. The data contain under 90,000 clones, 96% of them singletons. The sequence was collected from a human donor in good health. This chain uses TRBV5-1 with TRBJ1-1, with TRBD1 as a possible D gene (6 bases). Sequencing was done on a sample of T cells isolated from PBMCs. CDR3 protein: CASSLDGLQGLTYTEAFF. The DNA for the CDR3 is TGCGCCAGCAGCTTGGACGGTCTACAGGGTCTTACCTACACTGAAGCTTTCTTT.